What follows describes a single T cell receptor beta chain. As yet, its antigen is unknown. This entry belongs to a study of beta chain features in type 1 diabetes. Study conclusions and caveats: Type 1 diabetes patients showed a moderate but significant shortening of TCRB CDR3s in all four CD4+ subsets.

The isolated RNA, all of it, was reverse transcribed, so expressed TCRB transcripts were what got sequenced. Profiling relied on immunoSEQ multiplex PCR, and the TCRdb table lists in-frame clones only, not all of them. The sample carries 15,000 or so clones, roughly two thirds recorded once. V was cut by 0 bases and J by 4 bases, with 14 bases left in between. This CDR3 has 15 amino acids. Germline V CDR1 and CDR2: SGHRS, YFSETQ. The V and J genes are TRBV5-1 and TRBJ2-7; D uncertain. The TCR was taken from a man between 25 and 39 years old with type 1 diabetes. Input material: stem cell memory CD4+ T cells from blood. The DNA of the CDR3 is TGCGCCAGCAGCTTGGAGTCGCAGCTGAGGTACGAGCAGTACTTC. This sequence encodes CASSLESQLRYEQYF.